Reported below is one T cell receptor (beta chain). The sample belongs to a study of blood T cell repertoires in COVID-19. Across the whole study: Acute and convalescent COVID-19 samples came from the United States, Italy and Spain. T cells, B-cell-depleted T cells, or PBMCs supplied cDNA or gDNA.

Libraries were prepared by immunoSEQ multiplex PCR; TCRdb keeps only in-frame clonotypes and omits some of them. The repertoire holds 200,000 to 300,000 clones, with approximately 87% as singletons. The CDR3 sequence is 14 residues long. Losses at the gene ends were 6 bases for V and 7 bases for J; bases not matched to a gene: 5. From germline, CDR1 is LNHDA and CDR2 SQIVND (reference sequence). The chain employs TRBV19 and TRBJ2-3, with TRBD2 matching 12 bases. This sequence was found in a woman aged 45-65 years with acute or convalescent COVID-19. The sequenced sample was peripheral blood. The CDR3 bases are TGTGCCAGTAGCACAGGGACTAGCGGGTATACGCAGTATTTT. Amino acid sequence: CASSTGTSGYTQYF.